Presented here are 14 T cell receptor beta chains from one specimen sequenced in a study of blood T cell repertoires in COVID-19. The method was immunoSEQ multiplex PCR; TCRdb's version includes in-frame clones alone and lacks a portion of them. The table includes 200,000 or so clones, 85% detected once. Input material: peripheral blood. Receptors originate from a man in his sixties with COVID-19, enrolled during active disease.

The chain joins TRBV6-6 to TRBJ1-3; 7 nucleotides match TRBD1. V lost 7 bases to trimming and J lost 0 bases; unmatched junction nucleotides: 0. Germline CDR1 reads MNHNY; CDR2 reads SVGAGI (reference sequence). The CDR3 length is 13 residues. The CDR3 sequence: CASTGGSGNTIYF. The CDR3 DNA follows: TGTGCCAGCACAGGGGGCTCTGGAAACACCATATATTTT.

The chain joins TRBV10-3 to TRBJ1-1, with 8 positions matching TRBD1. This CDR3 has 16 amino acids. CDR1 and CDR2 (germline): ENHRY, SYGVKD. Trimming cost V 6 bases and J 0 bases; bases outside gene matches: 9. The CDR3, as DNA: TGTGCCATCAGCGCTCAGGGGGCGCGACTGAACACTGAAGCTTTCTTT. Translation: CAISAQGARLNTEAFF.

CDR3 in amino acids: CASSQSPSTNEKLFF. The DNA for the CDR3 is TGTGCCAGCAGCCAAAGCCCCTCAACTAATGAAAAACTGTTTTTT. The chain has TRBV4-2 and TRBJ1-4; D unclear. From germline, CDR1 is LGHNA and CDR2 YNFKEQ. This CDR3 contains 15 residues. Trimming removed 2 bases from V and 0 bases from J, with 7 bases in between.

The chain uses TRBV6-4 and TRBJ1-2, with a weak D call TRBD1 (6 bases). Germline V CDR1 and CDR2: MRHNA, SNTAGT. The CDR3 spans 13 residues. Trimming cost V 5 bases and J 7 bases, with 14 bases left between them. CDR3 DNA: TGTGCCAGCAGTCAACAGGGATTCCCTGGCTACACCTTC. Translating gives CASSQQGFPGYTF.

This chain links TRBV7-2 with TRBJ1-3; D gene unclear. Trimming removed 5 bases at V and 0 bases at J, with 14 bases between. The CDR3 covers 16 residues. Germline V gene lookup returns CDR1 SGHTA and CDR2 FQGNSA. The chain's CDR3 is CASSPRTGLSGNTIYF. The CDR3 bases are TGTGCCAGCAGCCCCAGGACCGGACTCTCTGGAAACACCATATATTTT.

In DNA, the CDR3 is TGTGCCAGCAGCTTTTCGGAAGAGACCCAGTACTTC. This translates into CASSFSEETQYF. This chain joins TRBV7-9 and TRBJ2-5; D gene ambiguous. Trimming took 3 bases from V and 3 from J, leaving 5 bases between them. Looked up from germline, CDR1 is SEHNR and CDR2 is FQNEAQ (reference sequence). The CDR3 loop spans 12 amino acids.

This chain connects TRBV19 to TRBJ2-1; the match to TRBD2 covers 8 bases. The V gene's germline CDR1 is LNHDA and CDR2 SQIVND (reference sequence). This CDR3 comprises 15 residues. V shed 5 bases, J shed 10 bases, and the junction held 13 bases outside the gene matches. The CDR3 is CASSPRGAGGREQFF. CDR3 in DNA: TGTGCCAGTAGTCCCCGGGGGGCGGGAGGCCGAGAGCAGTTCTTC.

The CDR3 protein is CASNRGSGNTIYF. The DNA of the CDR3 is TGTGCCAGCAACAGGGGGTCTGGAAACACCATATATTTT. The genes are TRBV6-6 and TRBJ1-3; 8 bases map to TRBD1. J was trimmed by 1 base and V by 7 bases; bases with no gene match: 0. Germline V gene data show CDR1 as MNHNY and CDR2 as SVGAGI (reference sequence). CDR3 length equals 13 residues.

The chain joins TRBV19 to TRBJ1-1; no firm D call. The germline V gene has CDR1 LNHDA and CDR2 SQIVND (reference sequence). The CDR3 covers 14 residues. Trimming removed 3 bases from V and 4 bases from J, with 12 bases in between. Here the CDR3 DNA reads TGTGCCAGTAGTATCAGTCGAGGGTTCACTGAAGCTTTCTTT. Translation: CASSISRGFTEAFF.

The chain carries TRBV10-3 and TRBJ2-6, with TRBD1 identical over 10 bases. Germline CDR1 and CDR2: ENHRY and SYGVKD. After removal of 1 base from V and 3 bases from J, the junction contained 9 bases not matched to a gene. The CDR3 covers 19 residues. This CDR3 reads CAISELRGTGASGANVLTF. CDR3 DNA sequence: TGTGCCATCAGTGAGTTGAGGGGGACAGGGGCTAGTGGGGCCAACGTCCTGACTTTC.

The rearrangement joins TRBV4-1 to TRBJ1-1; 7 positions agree with TRBD1. The germline CDR1 and CDR2 sequences are MGHRA and YSYEKL. The CDR3 totals 14 residues. The ends lost 4 bases at V and 7 bases at J; junction bases unmatched: 9. The CDR3 sequence is CASSLAGTVVEAFF. DNA of the CDR3: TGCGCCAGCAGCCTCGCCGGGACAGTGGTTGAAGCTTTCTTT.

This rearrangement joins TRBV7-2 to TRBJ1-6; D may be TRBD1 (5 bases). V lost 5 bases and J lost 5, with 16 bases in between. This CDR3 contains 16 residues. The germline CDR1 and CDR2 sequences are SGHTA and FQGNSA. The CDR3 nucleotides are TGTGCCAGCAGCACCGCTTCCCGGGGGAATAATTCACCCCTCCACTTT. This translates into CASSTASRGNNSPLHF.

J is TRBJ1-2 and V is TRBV5-5; 8 bases agree with TRBD1. Germline V gives CDR1 SGHKS, CDR2 YYEKEE (reference sequence). V lost 5 bases, J lost 4 bases, and 13 bases stayed unmatched. This CDR3 region has 16 residues. CDR3 DNA: TGTGCCAGCAGACAGGAACCCGGACAGGGCATCTATGGCTACACCTTC. It is translated as CASRQEPGQGIYGYTF.

The CDR3 bases are TGTGCCAGCAGGCGGACTAGCGGGAGGGGTTACGAGCAGTACTTC. Protein sequence: CASRRTSGRGYEQYF. The chain uses TRBV5-6 and TRBJ2-7, with 15 bases matching TRBD2. CDR3 length: 15 residues. V lost 5 bases and J lost 4; bases outside the gene matches: 4. Germline V CDR1 and CDR2: SGHDT, YYEEEE.